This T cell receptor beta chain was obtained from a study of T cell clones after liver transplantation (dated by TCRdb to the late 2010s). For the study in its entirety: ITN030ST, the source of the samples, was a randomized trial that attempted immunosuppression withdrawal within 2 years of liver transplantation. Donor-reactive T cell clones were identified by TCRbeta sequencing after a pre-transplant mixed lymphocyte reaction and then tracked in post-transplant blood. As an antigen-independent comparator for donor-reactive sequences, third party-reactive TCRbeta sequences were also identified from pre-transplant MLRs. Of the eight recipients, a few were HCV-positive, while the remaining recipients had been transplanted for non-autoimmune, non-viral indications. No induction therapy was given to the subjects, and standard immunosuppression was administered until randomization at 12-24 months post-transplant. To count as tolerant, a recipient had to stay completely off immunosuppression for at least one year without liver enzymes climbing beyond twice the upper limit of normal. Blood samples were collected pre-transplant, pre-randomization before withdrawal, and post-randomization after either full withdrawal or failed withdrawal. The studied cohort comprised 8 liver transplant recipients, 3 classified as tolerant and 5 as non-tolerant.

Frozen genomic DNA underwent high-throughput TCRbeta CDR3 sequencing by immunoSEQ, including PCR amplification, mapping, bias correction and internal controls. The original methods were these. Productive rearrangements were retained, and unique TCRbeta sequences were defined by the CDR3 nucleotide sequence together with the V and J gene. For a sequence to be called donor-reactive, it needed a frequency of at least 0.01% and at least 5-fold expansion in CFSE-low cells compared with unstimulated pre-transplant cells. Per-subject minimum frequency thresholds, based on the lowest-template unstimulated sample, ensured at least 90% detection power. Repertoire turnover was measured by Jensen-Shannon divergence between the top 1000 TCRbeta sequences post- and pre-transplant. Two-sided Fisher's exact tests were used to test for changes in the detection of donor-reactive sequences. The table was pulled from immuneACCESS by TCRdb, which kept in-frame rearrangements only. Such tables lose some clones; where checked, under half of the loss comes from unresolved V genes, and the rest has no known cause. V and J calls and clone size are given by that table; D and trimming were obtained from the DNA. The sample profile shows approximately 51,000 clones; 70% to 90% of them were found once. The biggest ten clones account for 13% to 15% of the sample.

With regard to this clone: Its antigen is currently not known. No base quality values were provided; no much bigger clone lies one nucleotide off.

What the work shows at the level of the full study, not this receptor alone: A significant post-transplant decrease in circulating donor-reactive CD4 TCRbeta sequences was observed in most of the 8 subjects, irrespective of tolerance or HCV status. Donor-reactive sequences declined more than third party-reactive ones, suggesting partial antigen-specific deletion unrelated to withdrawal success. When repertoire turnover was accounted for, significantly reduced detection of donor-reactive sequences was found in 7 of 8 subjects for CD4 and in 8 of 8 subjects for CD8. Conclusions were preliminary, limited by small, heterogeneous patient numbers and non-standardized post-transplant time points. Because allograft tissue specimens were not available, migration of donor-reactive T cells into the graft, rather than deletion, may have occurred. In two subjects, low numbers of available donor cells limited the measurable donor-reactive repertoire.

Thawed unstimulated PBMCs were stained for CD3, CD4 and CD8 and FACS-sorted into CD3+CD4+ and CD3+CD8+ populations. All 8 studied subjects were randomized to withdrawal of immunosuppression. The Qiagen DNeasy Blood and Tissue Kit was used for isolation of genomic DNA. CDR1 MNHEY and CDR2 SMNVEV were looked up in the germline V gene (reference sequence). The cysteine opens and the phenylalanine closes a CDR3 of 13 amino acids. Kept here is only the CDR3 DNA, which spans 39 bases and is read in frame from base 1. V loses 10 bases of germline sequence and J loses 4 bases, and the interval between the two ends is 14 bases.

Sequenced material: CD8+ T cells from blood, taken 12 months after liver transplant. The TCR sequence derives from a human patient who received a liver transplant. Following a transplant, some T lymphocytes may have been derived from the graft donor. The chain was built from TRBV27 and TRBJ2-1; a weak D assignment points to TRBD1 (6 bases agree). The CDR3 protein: CATYQGGYNEQFF. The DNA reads TGTGCCACTTACCAAGGGGGTTACAATGAGCAGTTCTTC.